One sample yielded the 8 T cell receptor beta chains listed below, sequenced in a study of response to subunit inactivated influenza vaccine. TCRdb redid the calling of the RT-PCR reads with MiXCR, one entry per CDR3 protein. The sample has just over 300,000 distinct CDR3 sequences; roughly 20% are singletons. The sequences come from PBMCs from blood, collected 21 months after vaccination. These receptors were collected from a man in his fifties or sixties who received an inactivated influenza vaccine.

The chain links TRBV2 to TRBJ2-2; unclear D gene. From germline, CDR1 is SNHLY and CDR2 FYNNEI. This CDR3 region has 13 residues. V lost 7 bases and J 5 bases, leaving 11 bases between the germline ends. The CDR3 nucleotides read TGTGCCAGCAAAGTATACGAAACCGGGGAGCTGTTTTTT. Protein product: CASKVYETGELFF. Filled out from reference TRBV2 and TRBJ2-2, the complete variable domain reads EPEVTQTPSHQVTQMGQEVILRCVPISNHLYFYWYRQILGQKVEFLVSFYNNEISEKSEIFDDQFSVERPDGSNFTLKIRSTKLEDSAMYFCASKVYETGELFFGEGSRLTVL.

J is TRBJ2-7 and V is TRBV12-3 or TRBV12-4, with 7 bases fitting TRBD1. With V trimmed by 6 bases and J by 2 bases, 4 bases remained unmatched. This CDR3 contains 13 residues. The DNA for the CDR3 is TGTGCCAGCAGCCCGGGACAGACCTACGAGCAGTACTTC. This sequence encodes CASSPGQTYEQYF.

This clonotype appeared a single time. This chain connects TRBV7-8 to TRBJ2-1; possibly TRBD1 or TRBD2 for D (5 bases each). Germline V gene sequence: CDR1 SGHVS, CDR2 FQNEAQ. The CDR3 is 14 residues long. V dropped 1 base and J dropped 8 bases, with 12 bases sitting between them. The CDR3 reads CASSLDPGRDEQFF. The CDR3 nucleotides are TGTGCCAGCAGCTTAGATCCAGGGCGGGATGAGCAGTTCTTC.

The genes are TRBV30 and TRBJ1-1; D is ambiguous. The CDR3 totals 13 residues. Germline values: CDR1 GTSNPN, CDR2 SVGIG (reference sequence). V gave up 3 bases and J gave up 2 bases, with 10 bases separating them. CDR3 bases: TGTGCCTGGAGGAGGGAGATTAACACTGAAGCTTTCTTT. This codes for CAWRREINTEAFF.

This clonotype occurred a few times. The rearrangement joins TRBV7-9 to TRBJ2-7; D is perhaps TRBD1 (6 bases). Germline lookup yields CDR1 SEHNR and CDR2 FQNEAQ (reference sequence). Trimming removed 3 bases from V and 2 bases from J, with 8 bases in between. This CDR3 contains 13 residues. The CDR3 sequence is CASSFGDTYEQYF. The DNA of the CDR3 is TGTGCCAGCAGCTTCGGGGACACCTACGAGCAGTACTTC.

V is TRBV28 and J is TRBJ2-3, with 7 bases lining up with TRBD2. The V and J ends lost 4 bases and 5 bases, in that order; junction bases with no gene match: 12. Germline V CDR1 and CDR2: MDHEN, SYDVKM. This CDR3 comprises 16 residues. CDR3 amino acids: CASSSSPGLTIDTQYF. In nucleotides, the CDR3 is TGTGCCAGCAGTTCCTCACCGGGACTAACAATAGATACGCAGTATTTT.

The CDR3 region is CASSSEGAFSSPLHF. The CDR3 nucleotides are TGTGCCAGCAGCTCCGAGGGGGCGTTCAGTTCACCCCTCCACTTT. The V and J genes are TRBV7-9 and TRBJ1-6, with 7 bases aligning to TRBD1. The CDR3 consists of 15 residues. Germline V gene data show CDR1 as SEHNR and CDR2 as FQNEAQ (reference sequence). V gave up 4 bases and J gave up 9 bases; unmatched junction bases: 9.

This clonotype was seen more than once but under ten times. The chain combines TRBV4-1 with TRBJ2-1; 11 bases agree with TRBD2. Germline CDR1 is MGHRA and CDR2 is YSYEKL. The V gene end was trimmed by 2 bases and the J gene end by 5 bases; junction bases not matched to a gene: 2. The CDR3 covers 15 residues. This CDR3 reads CASSQPGLADNEQFF. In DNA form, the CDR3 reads TGCGCCAGCAGCCAACCGGGACTAGCGGACAATGAGCAGTTCTTC.